This record concerns one T cell receptor beta chain sequence. Its antigen is as yet unknown. This specimen includes other DNA sequences encoding the same CDR3. The V and J ends lost 2 bases and 4 bases respectively, with 4 bases between them. The germline V gene encodes CDR1 LGHNA and CDR2 YNFKEQ. The CDR3 loop spans 12 amino acids. The data were produced by immunoSEQ multiplex PCR, yet TCRdb's version contains in-frame clones alone and is incomplete. Among over 1.5 million clones listed, 95% to 99% were seen once. These data originate in a study of shared clonotypes between healthy human individuals. About the study: The study used three CD4 naive, three CD4 memory, two CD8 naive and one CD8 memory plate per donor. Regarding the study as a whole: Despite large depth, rarefaction showed incomplete sorted-subset sequencing.

This TCR was recovered from a man aged 25-40 years in good health. The rearrangement links TRBV4-2 to TRBJ2-3, with D unclear. The sequencing sample was made of naive CD4+ T cells sorted from blood. The subset is: CD45RA+ positively selected. Here the CDR3 DNA reads TGTGCCAGCAGCCAAAGCTCAGATACGCAGTATTTT. As protein: CASSQSSDTQYF.